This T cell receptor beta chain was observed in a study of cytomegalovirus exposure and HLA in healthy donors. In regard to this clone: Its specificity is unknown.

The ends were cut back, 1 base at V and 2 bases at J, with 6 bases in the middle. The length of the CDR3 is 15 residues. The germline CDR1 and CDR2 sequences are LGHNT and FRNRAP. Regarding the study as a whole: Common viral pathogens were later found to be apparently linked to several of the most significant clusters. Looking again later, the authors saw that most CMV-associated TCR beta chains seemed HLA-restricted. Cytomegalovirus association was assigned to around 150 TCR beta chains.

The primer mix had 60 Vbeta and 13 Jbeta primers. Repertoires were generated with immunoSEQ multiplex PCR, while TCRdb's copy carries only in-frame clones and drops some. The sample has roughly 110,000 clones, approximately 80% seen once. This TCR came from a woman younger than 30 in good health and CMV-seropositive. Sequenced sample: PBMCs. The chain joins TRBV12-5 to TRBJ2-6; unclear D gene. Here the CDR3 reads CASGLEYAGANVLTF. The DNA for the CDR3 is TGTGCTAGTGGTTTGGAATATGCTGGGGCCAACGTCCTGACTTTC.